This T cell receptor beta chain emerged from a study of T cells in Graves' hyperthyroidism and ophthalmopathy. Researchers amplified the TCR beta CDR3 regions from RNA transcripts. The TCR CDR3 first-round RT-PCR relied on the HTBI primer set. Each CDR3 protein is one row after TCRdb ran MiXCR on the multiplex PCR reads. The table lists about 840,000 distinct CDR3 sequences, 38% of them singletons. Patients with uncontrolled infections, other autoimmune diseases, pregnancy or lactation were excluded. This CDR3 spans 16 amino acids. From germline, CDR1 is SGHKS and CDR2 YYEKEE (reference sequence). Trimming shortened V by 6 bases and J by 1 base, and 19 bases separated the two germline ends.

This chain connects TRBV5-5 to TRBJ1-1, with a possible D match to TRBD1 (6 bases). The TCR was taken from a man aged 18 to 30 with Graves' hyperthyroidism. The sequencing input was blood. CDR3: CASISGDMRSNTEAFF. CDR3 DNA sequence: TGTGCCAGCATCTCAGGGGACATGAGATCGAACACTGAAGCTTTCTTT.